These T cell receptor beta chains were read from a single sample in a study of CD8 T cells in acute hepatitis C reinfection. TCRdb's copy holds only in-frame clones and misses some; the assay was immunoSEQ multiplex PCR. The sample carries 35,000 to 40,000 clones, around 87% recorded once. Sequencing was performed on naive CD8+ T cells from PBMCs. These receptors were obtained from a man younger than 40 with chronic hepatitis C. Both conserved end residues are part of each CDR3. Each record gives: J gene, D gene, CDR3 length, V gene, clone size, CDR3 protein, CDR3 DNA. A D gene is named only where the DNA matches it firmly. Rows give clone size only sometimes, using once, few, many, or a class for an expanded clone.

TRBJ1-5 TRBD1 14 TRBV7-9 NA CASSLGQDRQPQHF TGTGCCAGCAGCTTAGGACAGGACAGGCAGCCCCAGCATTTT
TRBJ2-1 TRBD1 14 TRBV13 NA CASSPRQGGDEQFF TGTGCCAGCAGCCCACGACAGGGTGGGGATGAGCAGTTCTTC
TRBJ2-7 TRBD1 15 TRBV6-5 NA CASTPDRLYSYEQYF TGTGCCAGCACCCCGGACAGGTTATACTCCTACGAGCAGTACTTC
TRBJ1-4 NA 14 TRBV19 NA CASSNGEKNEKLFF TGTGCCAGTAGTAATGGTGAGAAGAATGAAAAACTGTTTTTT
TRBJ2-1 NA 15 TRBV7-9 NA CASSSLDGRGNEQFF TGTGCCAGCAGCTCCCTCGACGGGAGAGGAAATGAGCAGTTCTTC
TRBJ1-2 NA 13 TRBV9 NA CASRESRYGGYTF TGTGCCAGCAGAGAAAGCCGCTACGGGGGCTACACCTTC
TRBJ1-6 NA 12 TRBV11-2 NA CASSFDHLPLHF TGTGCCAGCAGCTTCGACCACTTACCCCTCCACTTT
TRBJ2-2 NA 11 TRBV30 NA CALQGPGELFF TGTGCCTTACAGGGTCCCGGGGAGCTGTTTTTT
TRBJ2-3 NA 15 TRBV30 NA CAWSTGTAGTDTQYF TGTGCCTGGAGCACCGGGACTGCGGGGACAGATACGCAGTATTTT
TRBJ1-5 NA 13 TRBV5-5 NA CASSLGGIQPQHF TGTGCCAGCAGCTTGGGAGGGATCCAGCCCCAGCATTTT
TRBJ1-3 NA 15 TRBV5-1 medium-sized CASSLWSGSGNTIYF TGCGCCAGCAGCTTGTGGAGCGGCTCTGGAAACACCATATATTTT
TRBJ1-1 NA 13 TRBV4-1 NA CASRPGPNTEAFF TGCGCCAGCAGGCCCGGGCCTAACACTGAAGCTTTCTTT
TRBJ2-2 NA 11 TRBV25-1 NA CASSVTGELFF TGTGCCAGCAGTGTGACCGGGGAGCTGTTTTTT
TRBJ1-1 NA 11 TRBV7-9 NA CASRANTEAFF TGTGCCTCCCGGGCGAACACTGAAGCTTTCTTT
TRBJ2-5 TRBD2 14 TRBV9 NA CASSLRGDQETQYF TGTGCCAGCAGCTTACGGGGGGACCAAGAGACCCAGTACTTC
TRBJ1-2 NA 14 TRBV2 NA CASSEGLQYYGYTF TGTGCCAGCAGTGAAGGGTTACAATACTATGGCTACACCTTC
TRBJ2-5 NA 15 TRBV5-1 NA CASSSEPGVGETQYF TGCGCCAGCAGCTCGGAGCCAGGGGTAGGAGAGACCCAGTACTTC
TRBJ2-1 NA 10 TRBV29-1 NA CSVTNNEQFF TGCAGCGTGACTAACAATGAGCAGTTCTTC
TRBJ1-3 NA 13 TRBV5-1 NA CASSDRSGNTIYF TGCGCCAGCAGCGACAGGTCTGGAAACACCATATATTTT
TRBJ2-3 TRBD1 12 TRBV29-1 NA CSWGQAVDTQYF TGCAGCTGGGGACAGGCCGTGGATACGCAGTATTTT
TRBJ2-1 NA 15 TRBV7-9 NA CASSSRLLEDNEQFF TGTGCCAGCAGCTCCAGATTACTAGAGGACAATGAGCAGTTCTTC
TRBJ2-2 NA 17 TRBV7-3 NA CASSSPPTGSNTGELFF TGTGCCAGCAGCTCTCCCCCTACGGGATCGAACACCGGGGAGCTGTTTTTT
TRBJ2-1 TRBD2 19 TRBV7-9 NA CASSLGSIGLAGPYNEQFF TGTGCCAGCAGCTTAGGAAGTATAGGTCTAGCGGGACCTTACAATGAGCAGTTCTTC
TRBJ2-7 NA 13 TRBV19 NA CASRGVSYDEQYF TGTGCCAGTAGAGGGGTTTCTTACGACGAGCAGTACTTC
TRBJ2-5 NA 16 TRBV5-1 few CASSYPTTGIQETQYF TGCGCCAGCAGCTACCCGACCACCGGAATCCAAGAGACCCAGTACTTC
TRBJ1-1 TRBD1 14 TRBV27 NA CASSLSGTETEAFF TGTGCCAGCAGTTTAAGTGGGACAGAGACTGAAGCTTTCTTT
TRBJ2-2 TRBD2 16 TRBV18 NA CASSPALAANTGELFF TGTGCCAGCTCACCGGCCCTAGCGGCGAACACCGGGGAGCTGTTTTTT